The 29 T cell receptor beta chains listed next were all sequenced from one sample in a study of shared clonotypes between healthy human individuals. Some clones are missing from TCRdb's copy, which holds only in-frame ones; the method was immunoSEQ multiplex PCR. Of approximately 710,000 clones listed, around 90% were seen once; the top ten hold less than 40%. Source material: memory CD8+ T cells from PBMCs. Subset given: CD45RO+ cells pooled with CCR7-negative TemRA cells. Every receptor here comes from a man aged 18 to 30 in good health. Some clones in this sample may be carry-over from other donors' samples.

A few counts support this clone. In DNA form, the CDR3 reads TGTGCCAGCAGCGTAGCACTTTCCAGCGGGAGGATCTACAATGAGCAGTTCTTC. This codes for CASSVALSSGRIYNEQFF. The V and J genes are TRBV9 and TRBJ2-1; 9 bases are a match to TRBD2. The CDR3 is 18 amino acids. V trimming: 0 bases; J trimming: 3 bases; junction bases outside the gene matches: 10. Germline V lookup: CDR1 SGDLS, CDR2 YYNGEE.

The rearrangement uses TRBV2 and TRBJ1-5, with 7 bases lining up with TRBD1. J lost 6 bases, V lost 3 bases, and 8 bases had no gene match. The CDR3 is made up of 15 amino acids. Germline lookup yields CDR1 SNHLY and CDR2 FYNNEI. CDR3 in DNA: TGTGCCAGCAGTGAGGTAGGGGGCGCCGGTCAGCCCCAGCATTTT. This sequence encodes CASSEVGGAGQPQHF.

This chain uses TRBV14 with TRBJ2-7, with TRBD2 matching 10 bases. V shed 1 base and J 5 bases; nucleotides not matched to a gene: 5. This CDR3 comprises 15 residues. The germline gives CDR1 SGHDN, CDR2 FVKESK. CDR3 sequence reads: CASSQGLAGLNEQYF. The CDR3 DNA follows: TGTGCCAGCAGCCAAGGACTAGCGGGTTTAAACGAGCAGTACTTC.

V gene TRBV7-9 combines with J gene TRBJ2-2, with TRBD1 matching 10 bases. This CDR3 is built from 17 residues. V gave up 5 bases and J gave up 3 bases; unmatched junction bases: 9. Looked up from germline, CDR1 is SEHNR and CDR2 is FQNEAQ (reference sequence). CDR3 residues: CASSVPPGTGDTGELFF. For the CDR3, the DNA is TGTGCCAGCAGCGTCCCCCCCGGGACAGGGGACACCGGGGAGCTGTTTTTT. The variable domain in full, completed from reference TRBV7-9 and TRBJ2-2, reads DTGVSQNPRHKITKRGQNVTFRCDPISEHNRLYWYRQTLGQGPEFLTYFQNEAQLEKSRLLSDRFSAERPKGSFSTLEIQRTEQGDSAMYLCASSVPPGTGDTGELFFGEGSRLTVL.

For this clone: This sample also contains other DNA sequences that code for the same CDR3. This chain links TRBV9 with TRBJ1-1; D is unresolved. The germline V gene has CDR1 SGDLS and CDR2 YYNGEE. This CDR3 comprises 13 residues. V dropped 6 bases and J dropped 0 bases, with 9 bases sitting between them. CDR3 protein: CASTTGLNTEAFF. DNA of the CDR3: TGTGCCAGCACAACGGGGTTGAACACTGAAGCTTTCTTT.

J is TRBJ2-5 and V is TRBV27; TRBD1 or TRBD2 may be the D gene (5 bases each). V shed 6 bases and J shed 4 bases, with 15 bases lying between them. The CDR3 sequence is 14 residues long. Germline CDR1 reads MNHEY; CDR2 reads SMNVEV (reference sequence). CDR3 in DNA: TGTGCCAGCAGGCCGAGGGGCTCTATAGAGACCCAGTACTTC. Translation: CASRPRGSIETQYF.

This clone was recorded a few times. The rearrangement joins TRBV27 to TRBJ1-6; D is perhaps TRBD1 (5 bases). Trimming cost V 0 bases and J 7 bases, with 10 bases left between them. Germline V lookup: CDR1 MNHEY, CDR2 SMNVEV (reference sequence). The CDR3 is 15 amino acids. The CDR3 nucleotides are TGTGCCAGCAGTTTATCGGGGGGGTGGAATTCACCCCTCCACTTT. Translating gives CASSLSGGWNSPLHF.

The rearrangement joins TRBV4-1 to TRBJ2-1; possible D gene TRBD2, 5 bases. CDR3 size: 17 residues. Germline V CDR1 and CDR2: MGHRA, YSYEKL. V lost 3 bases and J lost 4, with 19 bases in between. CDR3 protein: CASSHVVLPSLYNEQFF. The CDR3 bases are TGCGCCAGCAGCCACGTCGTGCTGCCTAGCCTATACAATGAGCAGTTCTTC.

This chain joins TRBV6-5 and TRBJ2-7; possible D gene TRBD2, 5 bases. Germline V gene sequence: CDR1 MNHEY, CDR2 SVGAGI. V lost 2 bases to trimming and J lost 5 bases, with 13 bases between them. This CDR3 contains 14 residues. CDR3 sequence (DNA): TGTGCCAGCAGTTACCGAGGGATAGTGGACGAGCAGTACTTC. Protein: CASSYRGIVDEQYF.

The chain combines TRBV5-4 with TRBJ2-7; 8 bases are a match to TRBD1. Trimming removed 2 bases from V and 0 bases from J; junction bases left unmatched: 4. The length of the CDR3 is 15 residues. The germline V gene encodes CDR1 SGHNT and CDR2 YYREEE (reference sequence). The CDR3 here is CASSFRQGSSYEQYF. The CDR3, as DNA: TGTGCCAGCAGCTTTAGACAGGGGAGCTCCTACGAGCAGTACTTC.

The rearrangement uses TRBV5-1 and TRBJ1-2; possible D gene TRBD1, 5 bases. The germline V gene encodes CDR1 SGHRS and CDR2 YFSETQ. The V end was cut by 1 base, the J end by 4 bases, with 17 bases between. CDR3 length equals 16 residues. This CDR3 is CASSLTLARDGYGYTF. CDR3 nucleotides: TGCGCCAGCAGCTTGACGTTGGCTCGGGACGGCTATGGCTACACCTTC. Variable domain in full (rest from reference TRBV5-1 and TRBJ1-2): KAGVTQTPRYLIKTRGQQVTLSCSPISGHRSVSWYQQTPGQGLQFLFEYFSETQRNKGNFPGRFSGRQFSNSRSEMNVSTLELGDSALYLCASSLTLARDGYGYTFGSGTRLTVV.

The chain carries TRBV7-9 and TRBJ2-3; 10 nucleotides align to TRBD2. The CDR3 contains 18 residues. V shed 5 bases and J 4 bases; nucleotides not matched to a gene: 15. CDR1 is SEHNR, CDR2 FQNEAQ, per germline (reference sequence). The CDR3 nucleotides read TGTGCCAGCAGCCCGAAAGGGGGGCTAGCGGGAGACGCAGATACGCAGTATTTT. Amino acids: CASSPKGGLAGDADTQYF.

The sample holds one count of this clone. The chain combines TRBV13 with TRBJ2-6, with D hard to call. The CDR3 consists of 15 residues. Germline CDR1 PRHDT, CDR2 FYEKMQ (reference sequence). The germline V and J ends were trimmed by 0 bases and 0 bases, with 3 bases remaining between them. The CDR3 DNA is TGTGCCAGCAGCTTAGGCACCTCTGGGGCCAACGTCCTGACTTTC. It specifies CASSLGTSGANVLTF.

To note about this clone: The sample contains more than one DNA sequence encoding this CDR3. This chain connects TRBV27 to TRBJ2-1; D call uncertain. The germline gives CDR1 MNHEY, CDR2 SMNVEV (reference sequence). V lost 3 bases to trimming and J lost 2 bases, with 8 bases between them. The CDR3 has 14 amino acids. The CDR3 DNA sequence: TGTGCCAGCAGTTTTGGCGGTACCTACAATGAGCAGTTCTTC. Translating it yields CASSFGGTYNEQFF.

The rearrangement joins TRBV25-1 to TRBJ2-1, with D maybe TRBD1 (5 bases). Deletions cut 5 bases from V and 3 bases from J, with 8 bases between. Germline CDR1 is MGHDK and CDR2 is SYGVNS. The CDR3 spans 13 residues. Here the CDR3 reads CASSRQIYNEQFF. The CDR3, as DNA: TGTGCCAGCAGTCGACAGATCTACAATGAGCAGTTCTTC. Variable domain in full (rest from reference TRBV25-1 and TRBJ2-1): EADIYQTPRYLVIGTGKKITLECSQTMGHDKMYWYQQDPGMELHLIHYSYGVNSTEKGDLSSESTVSRIRTEHFPLTLESARPSHTSQYLCASSRQIYNEQFFGPGTRLTVL.

CDR3 in amino acids: CASSQLLAGEGTDTQYF. Here the CDR3 DNA reads TGCGCCAGCAGCCAATTACTAGCGGGAGAAGGCACAGATACGCAGTATTTT. This rearrangement joins TRBV4-3 to TRBJ2-3; 11 bases align to TRBD2. Trimming at V came to 2 bases and at J to 1 base, leaving 5 bases not matched to a gene. The CDR3 is 17 amino acids. Germline CDR1 and CDR2: LGHNA and YSLEER.

This clone has a single count. The chain has TRBV28 and TRBJ1-1; no clear D. V was shortened by 1 base and J by 0 bases, with 6 bases between the two germline ends. The CDR3 consists of 14 residues. Germline-derived CDR1 and CDR2 are MDHEN and SYDVKM. The CDR3, as DNA: TGTGCCAGCAGTTTATCGAGCATGAACACTGAAGCTTTCTTT. Translated: CASSLSSMNTEAFF. Based on the CDR3 plus reference TRBV28 and TRBJ1-1, the full variable domain is DVKVTQSSRYLVKRTGEKVFLECVQDMDHENMFWYRQDPGLGLRLIYFSYDVKMKEKGDIPEGYSVSREKKERFSLILESASTNQTSMYLCASSLSSMNTEAFFGQGTRLTVV.

This clone has at least ten counts. Additional DNA sequences in this sample encode the identical CDR3. V and J are TRBV6-6 and TRBJ2-5; TRBD1 agrees at 7 bases. The CDR3 covers 14 residues. The junction had 3 bases not matched to a gene; V was cut back by 0 bases and J by 5 bases. Per germline, CDR1 MNHNY and CDR2 SVGAGI (reference sequence). CDR3 amino acids: CASSYSPGGETQYF. CDR3 bases: TGTGCCAGCAGTTACTCGCCAGGGGGTGAGACCCAGTACTTC.

V gene TRBV2 combines with J gene TRBJ1-1, with a possible D match to TRBD1 (5 bases). The CDR3 has 14 amino acids. Germline assignment: CDR1 SNHLY and CDR2 FYNNEI. Trimming removed 3 bases from V and 5 bases from J, with 13 bases in between. CDR3 sequence: CASSEVWGVTEAFF. In DNA, the CDR3 is TGTGCCAGCAGTGAGGTGTGGGGGGTGACTGAAGCTTTCTTT.

V gene TRBV19 combines with J gene TRBJ2-1; 7 bases match TRBD2. Germline lookup yields CDR1 LNHDA and CDR2 SQIVND (reference sequence). With V trimmed by 6 bases and J by 2 bases, 7 bases remained unmatched. The CDR3 runs 15 residues. The CDR3 is CASRSGINAYNEQFF. CDR3 sequence (DNA): TGTGCCAGTAGAAGCGGGATCAACGCCTACAATGAGCAGTTCTTC. The whole variable domain, filled in from reference TRBV19 and TRBJ2-1, reads DGGITQSPKYLFRKEGQNVTLSCEQNLNHDAMYWYRQDPGQGLRLIYYSQIVNDFQKGDIAEGYSVSREKKESFPLTVTSAQKNPTAFYLCASRSGINAYNEQFFGPGTRLTVL.

The rearrangement links TRBV7-9 to TRBJ2-7; D is unresolved. This CDR3 has 11 amino acids. The V gene's germline CDR1 is SEHNR and CDR2 FQNEAQ (reference sequence). The V end lost 5 bases, the J end lost 6 bases, and 8 bases lay between the germline ends. The CDR3 sequence: CASSRGREQYF. The DNA of the CDR3 is TGTGCCAGCAGCCGAGGCCGCGAGCAGTACTTC.

This sequence joins TRBV27 and TRBJ2-7; D may be TRBD2 (5 bases). This CDR3 is built from 17 residues. CDR1 and CDR2 from the germline V gene are MNHEY and SMNVEV (reference sequence). Between the trimmed V and J ends, which lost 3 bases and 3 bases, there was a span of 21 bases. The CDR3 is CASSFLGSGGAYYEQYF. DNA for the CDR3: TGTGCCAGCAGTTTCCTAGGGAGTGGCGGAGCTTACTACGAGCAGTACTTC.

The count of this clone is one. V is TRBV4-1 and J is TRBJ1-5, with a weak D call TRBD1 (6 bases). The CDR3 is 17 amino acids. V lost 3 bases and J 4 bases, leaving 19 bases between the germline ends. The germline V gene has CDR1 MGHRA and CDR2 YSYEKL. CDR3 protein: CASSQMRGVWGNQPQHF. The CDR3 nucleotides are TGCGCCAGCAGCCAGATGAGGGGGGTATGGGGGAATCAGCCCCAGCATTTT.

The chain couples TRBV27 to TRBJ2-3, with a possible D match to TRBD1 (5 bases). This CDR3 has 15 amino acids. Germline-derived CDR1 and CDR2 are MNHEY and SMNVEV (reference sequence). The V gene lost 8 bases and the J gene lost 0 bases, with 15 bases spanning the gap. The CDR3 DNA follows: TGTGCCAGCGAACTCTCGACAGAAAGCACAGATACGCAGTATTTT. It translates to CASELSTESTDTQYF.

The V call is TRBV7-9, the J call TRBJ2-1; 11 nucleotides agree with TRBD1. The trim removed 5 bases at V and 2 bases at J, leaving 5 bases unmatched. Germline V gene lookup returns CDR1 SEHNR and CDR2 FQNEAQ (reference sequence). The CDR3 spans 16 residues. CDR3 nucleotides: TGTGCCAGCAGCGAAGGGACAGGGGGACCCTACAATGAGCAGTTCTTC. Residues: CASSEGTGGPYNEQFF.

This clone came up once. This chain connects TRBV9 to TRBJ2-7, with D perhaps TRBD2 (5 bases). The germline gives CDR1 SGDLS, CDR2 YYNGEE. The CDR3 has 15 residues. V lost 0 bases, J lost 4 bases, and 14 bases lay in between. This chain's CDR3 is CASSVGDSVEYEQYF. As DNA, the CDR3 is TGTGCCAGCAGCGTAGGTGATAGCGTCGAATACGAGCAGTACTTC.

This sequence joins TRBV30 and TRBJ2-7; D possibly uses TRBD1 or TRBD2 (6 bases each). Germline V gives CDR1 GTSNPN, CDR2 SVGIG (reference sequence). Trimming shortened V by 4 bases and J by 5 bases, and 12 bases separated the two germline ends. This CDR3 has 12 amino acids. This CDR3 is CAWNGGQDEQYF. DNA for the CDR3: TGTGCCTGGAATGGGGGGCAGGACGAGCAGTACTTC.

The V call is TRBV7-6, the J call TRBJ2-1, with D hard to call. The ends were cut back, 1 base at V and 6 bases at J, with 19 bases in the middle. Looked up from germline, CDR1 is SGHVS and CDR2 is FNYEAQ. The CDR3 totals 17 residues. In DNA form, the CDR3 reads TGTGCCAGCAGCTTAGAGATTAGTCCCTCTCCTAGCAATGAGCAGTTCTTC. It is translated as CASSLEISPSPSNEQFF.

The rearrangement joins TRBV7-9 to TRBJ2-7; D gene unclear. Trimming removed 2 bases at V and 8 bases at J, with 13 bases between. This CDR3 spans 13 amino acids. The germline V gene has CDR1 SEHNR and CDR2 FQNEAQ (reference sequence). As DNA, the CDR3 is TGTGCCAGCAGCTTAAACTTCCCAGAGAAGCAGTACTTC. As protein: CASSLNFPEKQYF.